The 4 T cell receptor beta chains below come from one sample, sequenced in a study of tumor-infiltrating lymphocytes in primary liver carcinoma (dated by TCRdb to the late 2010s). Without any cell sorting, total RNA and DNA were extracted together from roughly 21-30 mg of bulk tissue using the AllPrep DNA/RNA mini kit. Sequencing took place on an Illumina HiSeq 2500. Using a constant-region primer and ProtoScript II reverse transcriptase, TCRbeta-specific cDNA was reverse-transcribed from 500 ng total RNA. The TCRbeta libraries were prepared through three rounds of nested multiplex PCR following a slightly modified ARM-PCR procedure. Multiplex TRBV1-TRBV30 forward primers and a Cbeta reverse primer were used in the first two PCR rounds, each of which was run for approximately 9 cycles. Through fastp at Q25 and MiXCR, TCRdb rebuilt clones from the public reads, retaining in-frame beta chains. One record per CDR3 amino acid sequence lists the most common genes and DNA. The sample records roughly 22,000 distinct CDR3 sequences, approximately 80% of which are singletons. The top ten hold less than 40% of the sample.

The material sequenced was liver tumor tissue from sampling region 2. This specimen's cell subset or site label, interpreted: tumor region T2, inferior pole. The source of these receptors is a woman in her twenties or thirties with primary liver carcinoma and hepatitis B virus infection.

Concerning this clonotype: One junction end disagrees with the germline gene, perhaps due to a read error. The rearrangement uses TRBV11-2 and TRBJ1-1; 7 bases fit TRBD1. Germline loops: CDR1 SGHAT, CDR2 FQNNGV. This CDR3 has 14 residues. The CDR3 protein is CASRYTGVRVEAVF. For the CDR3, the DNA is TGTGCCAGCAGATATACAGGGGTGAGGGTTGAAGCTGTCTTT.

This rearrangement joins TRBV7-3 to TRBJ2-1, with TRBD2 identical over 8 bases. J lost 0 bases, V lost 4 bases, and 5 bases had no gene match. Germline V CDR1 and CDR2: SGHTA, FQGTGA. CDR3 length: 16 residues. DNA of the CDR3: TGTGCCAGCAGCTCCACGAGCGGGAGCTCCTACAATGAGCAGTTCTTC. It yields the protein CASSSTSGSSYNEQFF.

Points on this clonotype: One junction end does not reproduce the germline sequence, and a read error may be involved. V gene TRBV11-3 combines with J gene TRBJ2-1; either TRBD1 or TRBD2 may supply D (5 bases each). CDR3 length: 15 residues. From germline, CDR1 is SGHNT and CDR2 YENEEA. The CDR3 reads CTSGFGARSFNEQFF. The CDR3 nucleotides are TGTACCAGCGGCTTCGGGGCCCGCTCCTTCAATGAGCAGTTCTTC.

Remarks on this clonotype: At one end the junction does not follow the germline gene, possibly because of a read error. The chain uses TRBV10-3 and TRBJ2-3; D tentatively fits TRBD1 or TRBD2 (5 bases each). Germline CDR1 and CDR2: ENHRY and SYGVKD. This CDR3 has 15 amino acids. This CDR3 is CAICEPGSGTDTQYF. The CDR3 nucleotides are TGTGCCATCTGTGAACCCGGGTCAGGGACCGATACGCAGTATTTT.